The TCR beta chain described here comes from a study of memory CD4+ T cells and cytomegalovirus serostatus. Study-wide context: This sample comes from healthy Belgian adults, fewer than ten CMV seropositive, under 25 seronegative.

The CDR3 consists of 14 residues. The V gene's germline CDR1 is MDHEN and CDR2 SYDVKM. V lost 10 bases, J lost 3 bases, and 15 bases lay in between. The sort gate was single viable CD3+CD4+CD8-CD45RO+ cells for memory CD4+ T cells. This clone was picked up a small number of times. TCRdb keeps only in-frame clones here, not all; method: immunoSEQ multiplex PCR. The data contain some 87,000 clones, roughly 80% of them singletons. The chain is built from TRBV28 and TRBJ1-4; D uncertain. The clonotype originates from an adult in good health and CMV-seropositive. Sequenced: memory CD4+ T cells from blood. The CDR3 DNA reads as TGTGCCACCCTTGCCCCGGTGGCTAATGAAAAACTGTTTTTT. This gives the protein CATLAPVANEKLFF.